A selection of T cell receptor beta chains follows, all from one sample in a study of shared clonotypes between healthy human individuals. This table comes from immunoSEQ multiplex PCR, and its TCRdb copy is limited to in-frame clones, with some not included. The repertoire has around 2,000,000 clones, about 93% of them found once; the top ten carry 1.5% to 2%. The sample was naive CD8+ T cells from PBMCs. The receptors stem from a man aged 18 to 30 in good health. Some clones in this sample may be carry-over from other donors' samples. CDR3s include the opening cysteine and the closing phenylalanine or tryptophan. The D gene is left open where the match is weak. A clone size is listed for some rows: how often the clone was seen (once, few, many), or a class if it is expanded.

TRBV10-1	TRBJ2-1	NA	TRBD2	TGCGCCAGACAAAAGGGCGGGAGACCTTACAATGAGCAGTTCTTC	CARQKGGRPYNEQFF
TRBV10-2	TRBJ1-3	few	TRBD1	TGCGCCAGCAGTCACAGGGGGCTGACAAACACCATATATTTT	CASSHRGLTNTIYF
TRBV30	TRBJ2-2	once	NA	TGTGCCTGGAGACGACAGAACACCGGGGAGCTGTTTTTT	CAWRRQNTGELFF
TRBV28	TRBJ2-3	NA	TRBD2	TGTGCCAGCAGTTCCCTTCGTTTGCTAGCGGGAAACACAGATACGCAGTATTTT	CASSSLRLLAGNTDTQYF
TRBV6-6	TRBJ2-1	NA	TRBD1	TGTGCCAGCAGTTACTTGCGACAGGGGGCGGAGAATGAGCAGTTCTTC	CASSYLRQGAENEQFF
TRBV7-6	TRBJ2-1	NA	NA	TGTGCCAGCAGTATTGACTGGAGCTCCTACAATGAGCAGTTCTTC	CASSIDWSSYNEQFF
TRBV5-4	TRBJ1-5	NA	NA	TGTGCCAGCAGCTTAGGAGGAACCAATCAGCCCCAGCATTTT	CASSLGGTNQPQHF
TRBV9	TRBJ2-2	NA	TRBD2	TGTGCCAGCAGCGTAGTAGCGGGAGGTCTCACCGGGGAGCTGTTTTTT	CASSVVAGGLTGELFF
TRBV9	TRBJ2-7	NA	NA	TGTGCCAGCAGCGAGTTTGCGGAGGGTCTATACGAGCAGTACTTC	CASSEFAEGLYEQYF
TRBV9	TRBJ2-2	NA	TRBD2	TGTGCCAGCAGCGAGGGTGGCGGGAGCGACACCGGGGAGCTGTTTTTT	CASSEGGGSDTGELFF
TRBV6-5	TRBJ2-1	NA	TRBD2	TGTGCCAGCAGTTTGGGACTACCTAACTACAATGAGCAGTTCTTC	CASSLGLPNYNEQFF
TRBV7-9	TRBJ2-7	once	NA	TGTGCCAGCAGCGACAGGAGTTACGAGCAGTACTTC	CASSDRSYEQYF
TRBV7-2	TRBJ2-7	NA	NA	TGTGCCAGCAGCCGTCGTGATGGAGGGGTGGCCTACGAGCAGTACTTC	CASSRRDGGVAYEQYF
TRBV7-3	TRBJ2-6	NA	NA	TGTGCCAGCAGCTTAACGGCAGATATAGGCTCTGGGGCCAACGTCCTGACTTTC	CASSLTADIGSGANVLTF
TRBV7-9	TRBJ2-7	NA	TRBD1	TGTGCCAGCAGCCCACAGGGGGCTATATCCTACGAGCAGTACTTC	CASSPQGAISYEQYF
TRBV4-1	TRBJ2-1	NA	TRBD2	TGCGCCAGCAGCCAAGTCGGGGGGACCTACAATGAGCAGTTCTTC	CASSQVGGTYNEQFF
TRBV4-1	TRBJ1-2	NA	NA	TGCGCCAGCAGCCAAGATGGTATAGGCCCGGGAGGGTTGCATGGCTACACCTTC	CASSQDGIGPGGLHGYTF
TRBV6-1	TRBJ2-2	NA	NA	TGTGCCAGCAGTGAAGGGGGGGAACACGGGGAGCTGTTTTTT	CASSEGGEHGELFF
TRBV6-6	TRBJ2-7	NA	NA	TGTGCCAGCAGTTACTCGGGGATCCCCTCCTACGAGCAGTACTTC	CASSYSGIPSYEQYF
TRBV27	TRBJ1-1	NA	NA	TGTGCCAGCAGTCTAAGACAGATGAACACTGAAGCTTTCTTT	CASSLRQMNTEAFF
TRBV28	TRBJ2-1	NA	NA	TGTGCCAGCAGTTTTTTGAAGGGCTCCTACAATGAGCAGTTCTTC	CASSFLKGSYNEQFF
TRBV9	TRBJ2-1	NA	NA	TGTGCCAGCAGCGTAGAAGGGAGAGGGAATGAGCAGTTCTTC	CASSVEGRGNEQFF
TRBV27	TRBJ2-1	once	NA	TGTGCCAGCAGTGCCCGGTACAATGAGCAGTTCTTC	CASSARYNEQFF
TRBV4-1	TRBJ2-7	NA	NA	TGCGCCAGCAGCCAAGACCCAGGGGTCTCCTACGAGCAGTACTTC	CASSQDPGVSYEQYF
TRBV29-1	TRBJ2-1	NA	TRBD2	TGCAGCGTCCGCGGCGAGATAGCGGGCTCCTACAATGAGCAGTTCTTC	CSVRGEIAGSYNEQFF
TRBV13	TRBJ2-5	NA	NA	TGTGCCAGCAGGGACAGTGTCCAAGAGACCCAGTACTTC	CASRDSVQETQYF
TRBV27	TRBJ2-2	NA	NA	TGTGCCAGCAGTTTTTCGCTAGAGGGCACCGGGGAGCTGTTTTTT	CASSFSLEGTGELFF
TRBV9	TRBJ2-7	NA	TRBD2	TGTGCCAGCAGCGTAGCGGGAGGGCCGAAGGACGAGCAGTACTTC	CASSVAGGPKDEQYF
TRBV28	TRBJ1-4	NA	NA	TGTGCCAGCAGTTTATTGGCAACTAATGAAAAACTGTTTTTT	CASSLLATNEKLFF
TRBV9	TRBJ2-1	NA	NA	TGTGCCAGCACCGGACAGCATGGGGGCTACAATGAGCAGTTCTTC	CASTGQHGGYNEQFF
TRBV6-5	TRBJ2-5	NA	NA	TGTGCCAGCAGACGAGACTCCGCCCCTACACAAACCCAGTACTTC	CASRRDSAPTQTQYF
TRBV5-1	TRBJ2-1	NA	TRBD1	TGCGCCAGCAGCTGGACAGGAGGTGGTGAGCAGTTCTTC	CASSWTGGGEQFF
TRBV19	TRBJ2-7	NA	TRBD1	TGTGCCAGTAGTCCCCGTTTCGGACAGGGGGCATTAGAGCAGTACTTC	CASSPRFGQGALEQYF
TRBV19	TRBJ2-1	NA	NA	TGTGCCAGTAGCGGGGGCCGCGATGAGCAGTTCTTC	CASSGGRDEQFF
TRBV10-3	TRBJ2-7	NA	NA	TGTGCCATCCTTAAGGTCGTGGGCGAGTCCTACGAGCAGTACTTC	CAILKVVGESYEQYF
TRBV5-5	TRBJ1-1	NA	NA	TGTGCCAGCAGCTTCCTTCTGAGGAGACCTGAAGCTTTCTTT	CASSFLLRRPEAFF
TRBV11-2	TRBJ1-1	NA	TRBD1	TGTGCCAGCAGTGCCAGACAGGGACCCGAAGCTTTCTTT	CASSARQGPEAFF
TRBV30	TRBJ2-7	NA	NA	TGTGCCTGGAGTGTATTGGACCTGAGGGTTTTCTACGAGCAGTACTTC	CAWSVLDLRVFYEQYF
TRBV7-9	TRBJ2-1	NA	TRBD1	TGTGCCAGCAGAGGGCCAGGGGGTGATACGAATGAGCAGTTCTTC	CASRGPGGDTNEQFF
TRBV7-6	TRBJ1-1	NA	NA	TGTGCCAGCAGCTTAGAGCTGGTTTACACTGAAGCTTTCTTT	CASSLELVYTEAFF
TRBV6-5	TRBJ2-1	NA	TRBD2	TGTGCCAGCAGTTACTCGCTAGCGGGGGTTTATAGGGAGCAGTTCTTC	CASSYSLAGVYREQFF
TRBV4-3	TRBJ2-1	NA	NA	TGCGCCAGCAGCCAAGATCCACAGCCACCGCAGTTCTTC	CASSQDPQPPQFF
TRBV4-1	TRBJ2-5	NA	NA	TGCGCCAGCCAAAAGGGGTGGTTCCCACCAAAAGAGACCCAGTACTTC	CASQKGWFPPKETQYF
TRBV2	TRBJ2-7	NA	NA	TGTGCCAGTTTACTCCAGGATACCTACGAGCAGTACTTC	CASLLQDTYEQYF